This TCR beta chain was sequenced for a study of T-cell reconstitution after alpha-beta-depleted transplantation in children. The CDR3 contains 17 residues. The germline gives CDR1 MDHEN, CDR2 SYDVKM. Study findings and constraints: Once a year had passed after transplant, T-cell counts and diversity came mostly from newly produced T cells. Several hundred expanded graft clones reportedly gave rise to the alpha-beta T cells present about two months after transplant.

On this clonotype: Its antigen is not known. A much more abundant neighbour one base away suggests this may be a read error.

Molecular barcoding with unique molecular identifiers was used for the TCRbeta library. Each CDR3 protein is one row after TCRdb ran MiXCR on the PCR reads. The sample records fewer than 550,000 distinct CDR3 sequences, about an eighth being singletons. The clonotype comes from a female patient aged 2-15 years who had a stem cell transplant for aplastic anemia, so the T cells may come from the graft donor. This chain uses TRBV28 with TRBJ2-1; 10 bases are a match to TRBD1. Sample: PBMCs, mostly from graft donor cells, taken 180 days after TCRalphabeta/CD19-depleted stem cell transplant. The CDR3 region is CGSSPGQGGISYNEQFF. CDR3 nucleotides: TGTGGCAGCAGTCCTGGACAGGGGGGAATTTCCTACAATGAGCAGTTCTTC.